The clone carrying this T cell receptor (beta chain) was picked up one time. This sample is drawn from a study of blood T cell repertoires in COVID-19. Study-wide background: Both acute and convalescent COVID-19 samples were obtained from the United States, Italy and Spain. T cells, B-cell-depleted T cells, or PBMCs supplied cDNA or gDNA.

This study enrolled people aged 18 to 89 from 24 US geographic areas. Donors of Cohort 3 who recovered were those that had two negative PCRs, clearance, or symptom resolution. Assay: immunoSEQ multiplex PCR; the TCRdb copy retains only in-frame clones and omits some. The sample has about 200,000 clones; roughly four fifths are singletons. Germline loops: CDR1 SGHAT, CDR2 FQNNGV. V lost 6 bases and J 2 bases, leaving 11 bases between the germline ends. The CDR3 length is 15 residues. Sequenced input: PBMCs or T cells enriched from blood (not recorded which). The J gene is TRBJ2-6, the V gene TRBV11-2; a weak D match, TRBD2 (6 bases). This receptor was identified in a man aged 35 to 55 who had recovered from COVID-19. This chain's CDR3 is CASSFRRAGANVLTF. The CDR3 DNA sequence: TGTGCCAGCAGTTTTCGGAGGGCTGGGGCCAACGTCCTGACTTTC.